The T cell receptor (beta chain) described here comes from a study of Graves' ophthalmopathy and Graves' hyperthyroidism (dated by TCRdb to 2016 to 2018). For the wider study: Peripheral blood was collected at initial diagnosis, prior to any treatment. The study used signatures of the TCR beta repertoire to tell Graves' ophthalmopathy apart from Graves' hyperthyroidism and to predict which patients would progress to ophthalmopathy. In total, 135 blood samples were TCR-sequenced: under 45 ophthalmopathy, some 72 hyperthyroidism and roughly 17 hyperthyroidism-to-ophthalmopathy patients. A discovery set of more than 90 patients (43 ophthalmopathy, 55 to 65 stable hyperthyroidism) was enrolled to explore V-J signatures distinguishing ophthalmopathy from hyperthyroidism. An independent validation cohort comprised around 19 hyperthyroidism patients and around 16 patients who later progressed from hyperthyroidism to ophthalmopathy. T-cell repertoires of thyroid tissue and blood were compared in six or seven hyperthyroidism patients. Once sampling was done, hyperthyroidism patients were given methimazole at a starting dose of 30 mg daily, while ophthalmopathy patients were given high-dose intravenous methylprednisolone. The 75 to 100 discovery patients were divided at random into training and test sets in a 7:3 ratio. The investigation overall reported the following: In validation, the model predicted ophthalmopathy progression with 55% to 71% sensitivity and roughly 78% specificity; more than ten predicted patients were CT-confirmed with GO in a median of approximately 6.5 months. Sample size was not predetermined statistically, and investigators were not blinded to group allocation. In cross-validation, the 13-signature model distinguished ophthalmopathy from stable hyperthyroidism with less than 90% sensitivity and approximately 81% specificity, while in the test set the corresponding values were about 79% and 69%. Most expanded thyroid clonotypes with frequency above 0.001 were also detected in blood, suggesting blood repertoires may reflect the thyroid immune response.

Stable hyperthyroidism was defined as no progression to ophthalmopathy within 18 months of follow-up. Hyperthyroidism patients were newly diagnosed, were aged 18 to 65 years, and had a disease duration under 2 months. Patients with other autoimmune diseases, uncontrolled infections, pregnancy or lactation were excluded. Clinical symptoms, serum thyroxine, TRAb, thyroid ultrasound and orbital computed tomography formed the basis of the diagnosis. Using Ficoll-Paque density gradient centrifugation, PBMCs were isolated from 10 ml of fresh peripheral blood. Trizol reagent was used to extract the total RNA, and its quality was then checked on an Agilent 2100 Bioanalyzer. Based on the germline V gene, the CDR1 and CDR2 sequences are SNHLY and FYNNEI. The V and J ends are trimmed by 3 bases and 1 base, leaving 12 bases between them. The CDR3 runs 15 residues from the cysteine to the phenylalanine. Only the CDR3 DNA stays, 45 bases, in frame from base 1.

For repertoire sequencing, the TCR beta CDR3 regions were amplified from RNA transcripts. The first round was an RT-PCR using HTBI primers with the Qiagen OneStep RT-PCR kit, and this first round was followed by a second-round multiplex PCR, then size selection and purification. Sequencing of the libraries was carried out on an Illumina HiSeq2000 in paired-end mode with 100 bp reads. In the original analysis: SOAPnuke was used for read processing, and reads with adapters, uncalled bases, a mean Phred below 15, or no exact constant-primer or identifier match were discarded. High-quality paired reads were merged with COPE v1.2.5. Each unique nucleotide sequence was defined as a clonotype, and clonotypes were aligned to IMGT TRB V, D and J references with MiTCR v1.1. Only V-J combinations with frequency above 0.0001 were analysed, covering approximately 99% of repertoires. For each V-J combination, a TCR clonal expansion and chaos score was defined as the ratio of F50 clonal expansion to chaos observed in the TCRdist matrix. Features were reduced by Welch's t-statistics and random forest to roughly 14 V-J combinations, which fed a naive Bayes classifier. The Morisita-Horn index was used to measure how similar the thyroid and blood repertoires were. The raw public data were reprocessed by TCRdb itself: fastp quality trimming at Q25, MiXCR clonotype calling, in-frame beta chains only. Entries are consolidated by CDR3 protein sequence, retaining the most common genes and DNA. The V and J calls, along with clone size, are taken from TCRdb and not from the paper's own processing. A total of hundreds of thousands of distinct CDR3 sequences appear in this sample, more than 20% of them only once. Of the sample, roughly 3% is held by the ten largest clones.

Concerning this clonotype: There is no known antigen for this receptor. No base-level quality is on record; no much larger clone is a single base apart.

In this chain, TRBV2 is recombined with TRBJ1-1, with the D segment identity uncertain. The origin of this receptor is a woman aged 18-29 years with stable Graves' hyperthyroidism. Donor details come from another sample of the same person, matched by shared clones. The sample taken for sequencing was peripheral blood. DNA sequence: TGTGCCAGCAGTGAGTCCCAGGCTGGGAACACTGAAGCTTTCTTT. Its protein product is CASSESQAGNTEAFF.